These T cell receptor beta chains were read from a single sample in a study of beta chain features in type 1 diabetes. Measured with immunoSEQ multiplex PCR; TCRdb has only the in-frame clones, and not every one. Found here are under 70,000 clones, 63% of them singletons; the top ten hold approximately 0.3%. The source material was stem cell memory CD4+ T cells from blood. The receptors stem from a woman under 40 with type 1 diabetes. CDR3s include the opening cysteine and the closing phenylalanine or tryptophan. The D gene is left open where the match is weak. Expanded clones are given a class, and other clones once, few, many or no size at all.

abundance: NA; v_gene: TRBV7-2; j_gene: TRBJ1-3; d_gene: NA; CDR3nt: TGTGCCAGCAGCTTAACGTCGCGCAGGCTCTTACCCGGAAACACCATATATTTT; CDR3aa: CASSLTSRRLLPGNTIYF
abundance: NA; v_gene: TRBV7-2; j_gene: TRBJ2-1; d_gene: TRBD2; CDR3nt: TGTGCCAGCAGCTTAGGACGGGCGGGAGGTCCGTTCTTC; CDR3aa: CASSLGRAGGPFF
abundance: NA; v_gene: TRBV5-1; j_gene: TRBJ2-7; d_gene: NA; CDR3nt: TGCGCCAGCAGCTGGGGGGACAGCGACTCCTACGAGCAGTACTTC; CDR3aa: CASSWGDSDSYEQYF
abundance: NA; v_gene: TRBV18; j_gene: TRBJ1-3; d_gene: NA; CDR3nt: TGTGCCAGCTCACCACAGCCCCCCGAGTTCTCTGGAAACACCATATATTTT; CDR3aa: CASSPQPPEFSGNTIYF
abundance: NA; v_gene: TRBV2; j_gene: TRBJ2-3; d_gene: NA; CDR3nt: TGTGCCAGCAGTGAAATGTCGATCGGGACAGATACGCAGTATTTT; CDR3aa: CASSEMSIGTDTQYF
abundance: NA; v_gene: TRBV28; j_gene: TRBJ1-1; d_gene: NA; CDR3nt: TGTGCCAGCTGGAGGAACACTGAAGCTTTCTTT; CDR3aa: CASWRNTEAFF
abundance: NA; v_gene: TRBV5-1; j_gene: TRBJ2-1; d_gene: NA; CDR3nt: TGCGCCAGCAGCTTGGACAGCTACAATGAGCAGTTCTTC; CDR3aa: CASSLDSYNEQFF
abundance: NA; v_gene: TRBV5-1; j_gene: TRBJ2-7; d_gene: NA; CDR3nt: TGCGCCAGCAGCATCCGACCAGACAGCAGCTACGAGCAGTACTTC; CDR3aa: CASSIRPDSSYEQYF
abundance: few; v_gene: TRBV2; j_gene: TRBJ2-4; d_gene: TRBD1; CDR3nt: TGTGCCAGCGGCGAGACAGGGGTAGGGTACATTCAGTACTTC; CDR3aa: CASGETGVGYIQYF
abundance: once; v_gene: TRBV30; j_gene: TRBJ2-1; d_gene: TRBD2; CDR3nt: TGTGCCTGGAGTTTAACGGGAGGGAAATATGAGCAGTTCTTC; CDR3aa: CAWSLTGGKYEQFF
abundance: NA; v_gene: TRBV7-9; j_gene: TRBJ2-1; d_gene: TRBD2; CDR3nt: TGTGCCAGCAGCTTAGTCGGGAGGGGCTACAATGAGCAGTTCTTC; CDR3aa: CASSLVGRGYNEQFF
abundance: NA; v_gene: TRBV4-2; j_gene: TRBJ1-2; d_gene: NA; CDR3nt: TGTGCCAGCAGCCAAGATCGCATCCAGGGTAGGAACTATGGCTACACCTTC; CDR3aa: CASSQDRIQGRNYGYTF
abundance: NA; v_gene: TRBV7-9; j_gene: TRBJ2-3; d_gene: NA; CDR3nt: TGTGCCAGCAGCTTAGCCCTGAGCACAGATACGCAGTATTTT; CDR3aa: CASSLALSTDTQYF
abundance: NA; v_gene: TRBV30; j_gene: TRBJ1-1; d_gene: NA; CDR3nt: TGTGCCTGGAGTATCGGGTATAAGAACACTGAAGCTTTCTTT; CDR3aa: CAWSIGYKNTEAFF
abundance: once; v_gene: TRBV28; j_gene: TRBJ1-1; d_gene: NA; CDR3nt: TGTGCCGTAAACGGCGGGGGGAGGAACACTGAAGCTTTCTTT; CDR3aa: CAVNGGGRNTEAFF
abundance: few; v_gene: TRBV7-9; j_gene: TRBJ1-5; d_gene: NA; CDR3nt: TGTGCCAGCAGCGCGCAGGCGAATCAGCCCCAGCATTTT; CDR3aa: CASSAQANQPQHF
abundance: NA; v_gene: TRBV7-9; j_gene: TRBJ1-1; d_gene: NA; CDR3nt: TGTGCCAGCAGCTTATTCAGGGACACTGAAGCTTTCTTT; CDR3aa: CASSLFRDTEAFF
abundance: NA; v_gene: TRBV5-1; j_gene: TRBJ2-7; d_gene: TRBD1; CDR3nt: TGCGCCAGTCCCCGGGACAGGGAGAGATCCTACGAGCAGTACTTC; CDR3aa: CASPRDRERSYEQYF
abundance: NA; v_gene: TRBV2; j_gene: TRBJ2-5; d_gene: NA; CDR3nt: TGTGCCAGCATGTCTTCCGGGACTGGCGCGCAGACCCAGTACTTC; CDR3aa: CASMSSGTGAQTQYF
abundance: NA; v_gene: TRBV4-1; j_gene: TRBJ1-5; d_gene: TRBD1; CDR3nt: TGCGCCAGCAGCCAGGGTGGACAGGGATTGGAACTTTTTCAGCCCCAGCATTTT; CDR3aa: CASSQGGQGLELFQPQHF
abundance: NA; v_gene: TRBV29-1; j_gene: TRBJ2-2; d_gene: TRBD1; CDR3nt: TGCAGCGTGGAGGGACAGGGGCCGAACACCGGGGAGCTGTTTTTT; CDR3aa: CSVEGQGPNTGELFF
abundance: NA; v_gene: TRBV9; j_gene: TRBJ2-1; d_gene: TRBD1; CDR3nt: TGTGCCAGCAGCGTAGGACAGGGGAATTACAATGAGCAGTTCTTC; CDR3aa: CASSVGQGNYNEQFF
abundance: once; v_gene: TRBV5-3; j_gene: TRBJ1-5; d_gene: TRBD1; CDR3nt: TGTGCCAGAATGGTTTTCAGCGTCGCTCACCTAGGCGGGACAGGGGGAATTCAGCCCCAGCATTTT; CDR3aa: CARMVFSVAHLGGTGGIQPQHF
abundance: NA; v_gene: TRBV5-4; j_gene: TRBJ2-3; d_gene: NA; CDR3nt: TGTGCCAGCAGCTTCGGGTCCGTTGGAGATACGCAGTATTTT; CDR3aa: CASSFGSVGDTQYF
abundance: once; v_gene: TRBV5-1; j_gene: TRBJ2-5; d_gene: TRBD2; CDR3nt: TGCGCCAGCATCCCCGGGGCTAGCGGAGGGGTAGAGACCCAGTACTTC; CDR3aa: CASIPGASGGVETQYF
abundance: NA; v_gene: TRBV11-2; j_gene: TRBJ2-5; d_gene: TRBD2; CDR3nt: TGTGCCAGCAGCTTAGTAACGGGGGGAGTCCAAGAGACCCAGTACTTC; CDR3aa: CASSLVTGGVQETQYF
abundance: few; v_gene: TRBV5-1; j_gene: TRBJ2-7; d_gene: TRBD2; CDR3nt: TGCGCCAGCAGACCCCGGGGGGAGACCCCCTCCTACGAGCAGTACTTC; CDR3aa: CASRPRGETPSYEQYF
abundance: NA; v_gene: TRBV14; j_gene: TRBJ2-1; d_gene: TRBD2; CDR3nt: TGTGCCAGCAGCCCGTATAAAGGGCTAGCGGATTACAATGAGCAGTTCTTC; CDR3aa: CASSPYKGLADYNEQFF
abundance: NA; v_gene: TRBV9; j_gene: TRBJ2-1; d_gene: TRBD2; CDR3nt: TGTGCCAGCAGCGTAGTAGCGGGAGCGCGTAATGAGCAGTTCTTC; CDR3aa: CASSVVAGARNEQFF
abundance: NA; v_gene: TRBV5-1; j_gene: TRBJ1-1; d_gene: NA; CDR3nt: TGCGCCAGCAGCTTGAGTCTGGGCAGGGGCAGTGAAGCTTTCTTT; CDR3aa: CASSLSLGRGSEAFF
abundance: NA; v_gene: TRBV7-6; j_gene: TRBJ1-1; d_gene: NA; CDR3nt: TGTGCCAGCAGCGTGACAGTCTCGAACACTGAAGCTTTCTTT; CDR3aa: CASSVTVSNTEAFF
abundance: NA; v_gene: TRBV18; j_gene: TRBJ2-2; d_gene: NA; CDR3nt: TGTGCCAGCTCACCCCTGGCGAAGACAGCCGTAAAGACCAAGAACACCGGGGAGCTGTTTTTT; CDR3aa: CASSPLAKTAVKTKNTGELFF
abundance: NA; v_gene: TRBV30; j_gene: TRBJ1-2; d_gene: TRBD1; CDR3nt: TGTGCCTGGAGTGTATGGGGACAGGGGGCCCGTGGCTACACCTTC; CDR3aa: CAWSVWGQGARGYTF
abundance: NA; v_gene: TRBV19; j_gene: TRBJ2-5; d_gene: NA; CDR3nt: TGTGCCAGTAGTATAGCCGGGACTCCAAAGACCCAGTACTTC; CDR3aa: CASSIAGTPKTQYF
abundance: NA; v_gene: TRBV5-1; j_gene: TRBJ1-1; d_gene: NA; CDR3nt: TGCGCCAGCAGCTTGGCAGTGGGAGTAGAAACTGAAGCTTTCTTT; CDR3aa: CASSLAVGVETEAFF
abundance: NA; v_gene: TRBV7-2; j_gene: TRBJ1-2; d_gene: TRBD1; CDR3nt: TGTGCCAGCAGCTTCCCCCGAGGGACAGGGGGCTATAACTATGGCTACACCTTC; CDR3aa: CASSFPRGTGGYNYGYTF
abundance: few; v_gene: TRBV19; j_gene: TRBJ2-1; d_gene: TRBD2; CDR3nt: TGTGCCAGTAGTCTTCGGGGCGGGAGCATGAACAATGAGCAGTTCTTC; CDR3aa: CASSLRGGSMNNEQFF
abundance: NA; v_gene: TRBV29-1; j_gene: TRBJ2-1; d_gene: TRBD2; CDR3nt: TGCAGCGCCCATGGGGGAGGGGCCAATTCCTACAATGAGCAGTTCTTC; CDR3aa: CSAHGGGANSYNEQFF
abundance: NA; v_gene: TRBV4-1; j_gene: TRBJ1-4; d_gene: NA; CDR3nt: TGCGCCAGCAGCCAACAGGTCAATGAGAATGAAAAACTGTTTTTT; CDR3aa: CASSQQVNENEKLFF
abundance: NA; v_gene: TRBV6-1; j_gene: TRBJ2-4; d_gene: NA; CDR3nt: TGTGCCAGCAGTGAAGACAAGATGGTTCAGTACTTC; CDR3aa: CASSEDKMVQYF
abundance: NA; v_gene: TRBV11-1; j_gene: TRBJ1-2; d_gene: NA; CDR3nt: TGTGCCAGCAGCCCGGGGAGGGGCTATGGCTACACCTTC; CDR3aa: CASSPGRGYGYTF
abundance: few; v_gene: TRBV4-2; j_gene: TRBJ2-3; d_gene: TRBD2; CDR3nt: TGTGCCAGCAGCCAAAGAACTAGCGGGAGTGGAGATACGCAGTATTTT; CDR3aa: CASSQRTSGSGDTQYF
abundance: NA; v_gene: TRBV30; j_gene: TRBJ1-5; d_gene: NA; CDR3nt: TGTGCCTGGAGCCTTTATAGCAATCAGCCCCAGCATTTT; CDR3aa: CAWSLYSNQPQHF
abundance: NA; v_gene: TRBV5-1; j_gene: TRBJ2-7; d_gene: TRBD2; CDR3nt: TGCGCCAGCAGCTTCGGACTAGCGGGAGGGCCCGAGCAGTACTTC; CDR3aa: CASSFGLAGGPEQYF
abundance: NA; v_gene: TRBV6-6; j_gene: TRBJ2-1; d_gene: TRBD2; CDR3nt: TGTGCCAGCAGTTACTTCGGGACTAGCGGTGACAATGAGCAGTTCTTC; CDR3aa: CASSYFGTSGDNEQFF
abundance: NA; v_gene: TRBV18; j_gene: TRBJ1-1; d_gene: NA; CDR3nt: TGTGCCAGCTCCTCGGGGGAGAACACTGAAGCTTTCTTT; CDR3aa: CASSSGENTEAFF
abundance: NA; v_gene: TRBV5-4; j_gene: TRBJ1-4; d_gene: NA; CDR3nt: TGTGCCAGCAGCCCGGAACAGGAAGCAACTAATGAAAAACTGTTTTTT; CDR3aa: CASSPEQEATNEKLFF
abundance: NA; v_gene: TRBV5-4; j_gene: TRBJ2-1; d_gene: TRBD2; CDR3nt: TGTGCCAGCAGCTTGGAAGTAGCGGGGGCGTACAATGAGCAGTTCTTC; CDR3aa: CASSLEVAGAYNEQFF
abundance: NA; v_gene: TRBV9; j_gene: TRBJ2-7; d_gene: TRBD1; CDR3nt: TGTGCCAGCAGCCCGCGGACAGGGACAACCTACGAGCAGTACTTC; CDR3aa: CASSPRTGTTYEQYF
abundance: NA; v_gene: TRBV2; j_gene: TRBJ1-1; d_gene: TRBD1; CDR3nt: TGTGCCAGCAGGGAAACCAGGACAGGGAATCTGAACACTGAAGCTTTCTTT; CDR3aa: CASRETRTGNLNTEAFF
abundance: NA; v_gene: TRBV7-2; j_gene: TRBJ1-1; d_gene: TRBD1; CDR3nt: TGTGCCAGCAGCTCAAGGCAGGGGGGAGTAGCTTTCTTT; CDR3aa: CASSSRQGGVAFF
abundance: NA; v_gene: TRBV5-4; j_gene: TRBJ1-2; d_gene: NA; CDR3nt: TGTGCCAGCAGCTTCCCGGGGGGCTTCAACTATGGCTACACCTTC; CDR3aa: CASSFPGGFNYGYTF